These 26 T cell receptor beta chains came from one sample sequenced in a study of blood T cell repertoires in COVID-19. TCRdb's table, derived via immunoSEQ multiplex PCR, lists solely in-frame clones and lacks some. The table shows about 270,000 clones, with approximately 88% occurring only once. The sequencing input was peripheral blood. These receptors originate from a human donor with COVID-19, enrolled during active disease. The donor label of this sample is uncertain.

The DNA of the CDR3 is TGTGCCACCAGTGATTTAGAGGACAGCTTGAACACTGAAGCTTTCTTT. It is translated as CATSDLEDSLNTEAFF. This chain uses TRBV24-1 with TRBJ1-1, with D possibly matching TRBD1 (6 bases). Between the trimmed V and J ends, which lost 1 base and 0 bases, there was a span of 11 bases. Germline loops: CDR1 KGHDR, CDR2 SFDVKD. CDR3 size: 16 residues.

The chain combines TRBV5-1 with TRBJ1-1, with a tentative D call TRBD1 (6 bases). This CDR3 contains 16 residues. The germline CDR1 and CDR2 sequences are SGHRS and YFSETQ. Deletions cut 4 bases from V and 0 bases from J, with 16 bases between. The DNA of the CDR3 is TGCGCCAGCAGCATCTTACAGGGCGGTATGAACACTGAAGCTTTCTTT. It yields the protein CASSILQGGMNTEAFF.

J is TRBJ1-1 and V is TRBV7-9; TRBD1 aligns across 7 bases. CDR3 length: 15 residues. Germline assignment: CDR1 SEHNR and CDR2 FQNEAQ (reference sequence). With 3 bases clipped from V and 1 base from J, the junction kept 5 bases outside the gene matches. CDR3 nucleotide sequence: TGTGCCAGCAGCTTCGGGGACAGTCGGAACACTGAAGCTTTCTTT. It encodes CASSFGDSRNTEAFF.

This clone appeared a few times. The chain combines TRBV6-2 or TRBV6-3 with TRBJ2-7; D might be TRBD2 (5 bases). Germline V gene lookup returns CDR1 MNHEY and CDR2 SVGEGT. V dropped 0 bases and J dropped 0 bases, with 15 bases sitting between them. The CDR3 contains 17 residues. This CDR3 is CASSYSRRGLSSYEQYF. The CDR3 region has the DNA TGTGCCAGCAGTTACTCTAGGCGCGGGCTTAGCTCCTACGAGCAGTACTTC.

This clone was counted only a few times. The chain carries TRBV19 and TRBJ2-1; 11 bases fit TRBD2. This CDR3 has 16 amino acids. V was pared by 1 base and J by 8 bases, with 7 bases of the junction left unmatched. The germline gives CDR1 LNHDA, CDR2 SQIVND (reference sequence). The CDR3 DNA is TGTGCCAGTAGTATAGTTATCACTAGCGGGAGCTATGAGCAGTTCTTC. It codes for CASSIVITSGSYEQFF.

This sequence joins TRBV11-3 and TRBJ1-6; 9 positions agree with TRBD1. This CDR3 spans 13 amino acids. The germline V gene encodes CDR1 SGHNT and CDR2 YENEEA. Losses at the gene ends were 8 bases for V and 6 bases for J; bases not matched to a gene: 2. Here the CDR3 DNA reads TGTGCCAGCGTGACAGGGGGTAATTCACCCCTCCACTTT. It encodes CASVTGGNSPLHF. Combining the CDR3 with reference TRBV11-3 and TRBJ1-6 gives the whole variable domain EAGVVQSPRYKIIEKKQPVAFWCNPISGHNTLYWYLQNLGQGPELLIRYENEEAVDDSQLPKDRFSAERLKGVDSTLKIQPAELGDSAVYLCASVTGGNSPLHFGNGTRLTVT.

This rearrangement joins TRBV19 to TRBJ2-1; 12 nucleotides line up with TRBD2. CDR1 and CDR2 (germline): LNHDA, SQIVND (reference sequence). Losses at the gene ends were 7 bases for V and 4 bases for J; bases not matched to a gene: 5. CDR3 length: 15 residues. The CDR3 protein is CASTRTSGIYNEQFF. The CDR3 nucleotides are TGTGCCAGTACAAGGACTAGCGGGATTTACAATGAGCAGTTCTTC.

CDR3 amino acids: CATSTGQGARYEQYF. CDR3 nucleotide sequence: TGTGCCACCAGCACCGGACAGGGGGCTAGGTACGAGCAGTACTTC. The V call is TRBV15, the J call TRBJ2-7; the match to TRBD1 covers 11 bases. Trimming took 4 bases from V and 4 from J; bases not matched to a gene: 6. Germline values: CDR1 LNHNV, CDR2 YYDKDF (reference sequence). The CDR3 has 15 amino acids.

The rearrangement uses TRBV4-1 and TRBJ2-7; TRBD2 aligns across 13 bases. Germline-derived CDR1 and CDR2 are MGHRA and YSYEKL. The CDR3 spans 14 residues. The junction had 0 bases not matched to a gene; V was cut back by 1 base and J by 6 bases. CDR3: CASSQGLAGGEQYF. The CDR3 DNA reads as TGCGCCAGCAGCCAAGGACTAGCGGGAGGCGAGCAGTACTTC.

This chain uses TRBV27 with TRBJ2-3; TRBD2 agrees at 11 bases. The CDR3 is 14 residues long. V was clipped by 6 bases and J by 5 bases; unmatched bases: 4. In germline, CDR1 is MNHEY, CDR2 SMNVEV (reference sequence). Written as DNA, the CDR3 is TGTGCCAGCAGACCGGGACTAGCGGTAGATACGCAGTATTTT. Translation: CASRPGLAVDTQYF.

This chain joins TRBV2 and TRBJ2-7; TRBD2 matches 10 bases. CDR3 length equals 14 residues. Losses at the gene ends were 2 bases for V and 6 bases for J; bases not matched to a gene: 4. The germline CDR1 and CDR2 sequences are SNHLY and FYNNEI. CDR3 coding DNA: TGTGCCAGCAGTGAAACTAGCGGGACGGGCGAGCAGTACTTC. Protein: CASSETSGTGEQYF.

Details on this clone: The sample contains more than one DNA sequence encoding this CDR3. V and J are TRBV19 and TRBJ2-5; the match to TRBD1 covers 11 bases. The germline V gene has CDR1 LNHDA and CDR2 SQIVND (reference sequence). The V gene end was trimmed by 9 bases and the J gene end by 3 bases; junction bases not matched to a gene: 3. The CDR3 length is 13 residues. The DNA for the CDR3 is TGTGCCAGCAGGGACAGGGGGAAAGAGACCCAGTACTTC. This codes for CASRDRGKETQYF.

This rearrangement joins TRBV5-1 to TRBJ1-1, with 7 bases lining up with TRBD1. Germline CDR1 reads SGHRS; CDR2 reads YFSETQ. V trimming: 4 bases; J trimming: 5 bases; junction bases outside the gene matches: 8. This CDR3 is built from 14 residues. DNA of the CDR3: TGCGCCAGCAGCCCATTCGACAGGGATACTGAAGCTTTCTTT. It yields the protein CASSPFDRDTEAFF.

This clone was seen a handful of times. This chain links TRBV12-3 or TRBV12-4 with TRBJ2-2; D remains unclear. The germline V and J ends were trimmed by 1 base and 12 bases, with 12 bases remaining between them. The CDR3 is 13 residues long. The CDR3 loop reads CASSLGSFSQLFF. CDR3 nucleotide sequence: TGTGCCAGCAGTTTAGGCTCCTTTAGTCAGCTGTTTTTT.

At least ten counts were recorded for this clone. The V gene is TRBV2, the J gene TRBJ2-1; 10 bases match TRBD2. This CDR3 contains 14 residues. Germline CDR1 SNHLY, CDR2 FYNNEI. V gave up 6 bases and J gave up 16 bases; unmatched junction bases: 15. The DNA of the CDR3 is TGTGCCAGCAGCATATCTCAACTAGCGGGATCCCGTTTCTTC. Translated: CASSISQLAGSRFF.

This chain joins TRBV24-1 and TRBJ1-4, with a weak D call TRBD1 (6 bases). The CDR3 length is 15 residues. Germline V gives CDR1 KGHDR, CDR2 SFDVKD. V was cut by 4 bases and J by 4 bases, with 12 bases left in between. CDR3 region: CATSDPTGGNEKLFF. CDR3 nucleotides: TGTGCCACCAGTGACCCGACAGGCGGTAATGAAAAACTGTTTTTT.

The chain recombines TRBV7-2 with TRBJ2-7; perhaps TRBD2 as D (5 bases). V lost 0 bases and J 6 bases, leaving 12 bases between the germline ends. This CDR3 region has 14 residues. Looked up from germline, CDR1 is SGHTA and CDR2 is FQGNSA. The CDR3 loop reads CASSLAMMGSEQYF. The CDR3 DNA reads TGTGCCAGCAGCTTAGCGATGATGGGGAGCGAGCAGTACTTC. Full variable domain (rest looked up from reference TRBV7-2 and TRBJ2-7): GAGVSQSPSNKVTEKGKDVELRCDPISGHTALYWYRQSLGQGLEFLIYFQGNSAPDKSGLPSDRFSAERTGGSVSTLTIQRTQQEDSAVYLCASSLAMMGSEQYFGPGTRLTVT.

The rearrangement uses TRBV2 and TRBJ1-4, with 11 nucleotides matching TRBD1. CDR3 length: 15 amino acids. J lost 7 bases, V lost 4 bases, and 5 bases had no gene match. Germline lookup yields CDR1 SNHLY and CDR2 FYNNEI. CDR3 residues: CASSGRDRGGEKLFF. The CDR3 region has the DNA TGTGCCAGCAGTGGCAGGGACAGGGGGGGTGAAAAACTGTTTTTT.

The J gene is TRBJ1-2, the V gene TRBV9; TRBD1 matches at 8 bases. The length of the CDR3 is 13 residues. Looked up from germline, CDR1 is SGDLS and CDR2 is YYNGEE. V was pared by 3 bases and J by 8 bases, with 6 bases of the junction left unmatched. CDR3 in amino acids: CASSERTGIGYTF. CDR3 coding DNA: TGTGCCAGCAGCGAGAGGACAGGGATCGGCTACACCTTC.

J is TRBJ1-4 and V is TRBV5-6, with D unresolved. The CDR3 sequence is 14 residues long. CDR1 SGHDT and CDR2 YYEEEE come from the germline V gene. Trimming left V 4 bases short and J 3 bases short, with 10 bases between. CDR3 protein: CASSHWASNEKLFF. The CDR3 DNA sequence: TGTGCCAGCAGCCACTGGGCCTCTAATGAAAAACTGTTTTTT.

The table lists this clone with a count of one. Here the CDR3 DNA reads TGTGCCAGCAGTTTATGGGACAACAGGGCTGAAGCTTTCTTT. The encoded protein is CASSLWDNRAEAFF. The V and J genes are TRBV28 and TRBJ1-1; TRBD1 might be the D (6 bases). Germline values: CDR1 MDHEN, CDR2 SYDVKM. This CDR3 has 14 amino acids. Trimming took 0 bases from V and 6 from J, leaving 11 bases between them.

The chain has TRBV3-1 (or the pseudogene TRBV3-2) and TRBJ2-3, with D possibly TRBD1 on 6 matching bases. Germline V gene lookup returns CDR1 LGHDT and CDR2 YNNKEL (reference sequence). V was clipped by 1 base and J by 3 bases, with 11 bases between them. CDR3 length equals 15 residues. CDR3 in DNA: TGTGCCAGCAGCCAAGGAGGGGGTCATACAGATACGCAGTATTTT. Translating it yields CASSQGGGHTDTQYF.

The V call is TRBV29-1, the J call TRBJ2-1, with 8 bases aligning to TRBD1. This CDR3 is 14 amino acids long. In germline, CDR1 is SQVTM, CDR2 ANQGSEA. The chain's CDR3 is CSYSRQGIRNEQFF. The CDR3 DNA is TGCAGTTATTCTAGACAGGGGATTCGGAATGAGCAGTTCTTC.

The chain links TRBV7-8 to TRBJ1-2; a weak D match, TRBD1 (5 bases). Germline CDR1 and CDR2: SGHVS and FQNEAQ. This CDR3 contains 15 residues. V lost 1 base, J lost 4 bases, and 13 bases lay in between. The DNA of the CDR3 is TGTGCCAGCAGCTTAGACAGGTCGCGAGGCTATGGCTACACCTTC. It specifies CASSLDRSRGYGYTF.

The chain recombines TRBV2 with TRBJ1-5; 9 bases match TRBD1. The CDR3 loop spans 14 amino acids. Per the germline V gene, CDR1 is SNHLY and CDR2 is FYNNEI. J lost 8 bases, V lost 4 bases, and 6 bases had no gene match. CDR3 DNA sequence: TGTGCCAGCAGTGCCAGGACAGGGGAAGAGCCCCAGCATTTT. The encoded protein is CASSARTGEEPQHF.

CDR3: CATSDPGGQGTQYF. CDR3 bases: TGTGCCACCAGTGATCCGGGAGGTCAGGGGACCCAGTACTTC. The chain has TRBV24-1 and TRBJ2-5; 7 bases agree with TRBD2. Germline lookup yields CDR1 KGHDR and CDR2 SFDVKD. V gave up 3 bases and J gave up 7 bases; unmatched junction bases: 7. The CDR3 extends over 14 amino acids.